The 4 T cell receptor beta chains below all came from one sample that was sequenced in a study of blood T cell repertoires in COVID-19. The method was immunoSEQ multiplex PCR; TCRdb's version includes in-frame clones alone and lacks a portion of them. The sample has around 70,000 clones; approximately 80% are singletons. Sequencing input: peripheral blood. The receptors derive from an older woman with acute or convalescent COVID-19.

In its sample, this clone was seen once. The chain combines TRBV10-1 with TRBJ2-5, with TRBD1 as a possible D gene (5 bases). Germline V CDR1 and CDR2: WNHNN, SYGVQD (reference sequence). The V and J ends lost 4 bases and 5 bases respectively, with 8 bases between them. This CDR3 has 12 residues. CDR3: CASSGTWETQYF. Written as DNA, the CDR3 is TGCGCCAGCAGTGGGACATGGGAGACCCAGTACTTC.

The chain couples TRBV6-1 to TRBJ2-7; no firm D call. Germline assignment: CDR1 MNHNS and CDR2 SASEGT. CDR3 length equals 15 residues. The V end lost 0 bases, the J end lost 4 bases, and 13 bases lay between the germline ends. CDR3 DNA: TGTGCCAGCAGTGAAGCCGACTCGGCAAGGTACGAGCAGTACGTC. It translates to CASSEADSARYEQYV.

The chain uses TRBV24-1 and TRBJ2-3; D not resolved. CDR1 KGHDR and CDR2 SFDVKD come from the germline V gene. With 1 base removed from V and 0 bases from J, the gap between germline ends came to 10 bases. This CDR3 comprises 16 residues. This CDR3 reads CATSDLDGGSTDTQYF. The CDR3 bases are TGTGCCACCAGTGATTTAGACGGCGGAAGCACAGATACGCAGTATTTT.

The gene calls are TRBV2 and TRBJ1-2; D is possibly TRBD1 (6 bases). CDR1 SNHLY and CDR2 FYNNEI come from the germline V gene. V was clipped by 6 bases and J by 8 bases, with 7 bases between them. The CDR3 contains 10 residues. CDR3 residues: CASRQGGYTF. DNA for the CDR3: TGTGCCAGCAGGCAGGGGGGCTACACCTTC. The variable domain in full, completed from reference TRBV2 and TRBJ1-2, reads EPEVTQTPSHQVTQMGQEVILRCVPISNHLYFYWYRQILGQKVEFLVSFYNNEISEKSEIFDDQFSVERPDGSNFTLKIRSTKLEDSAMYFCASRQGGYTFGSGTRLTVV.